What follows describes a single T cell receptor (beta chain). With 2 bases removed from V and 0 bases from J, the gap between germline ends came to 11 bases. CDR1 is MGHRA, CDR2 YSYEKL, per germline. The CDR3 runs 15 residues. In the original workflow: Scientists estimated how many nucleated cells there were by amplifying reference gene primers. Assay used: immunoSEQ multiplex PCR; TCRdb lists only in-frame clones, some missing. V and J calls and clone size follow that table, whereas D and trimming were derived from the DNA. The sample gives some 140,000 clones, about four fifths of which show up once; around 3% is in the top ten. These data are taken from a study of blood T cell repertoires in COVID-19. Study details: From the United States, Italy and Spain came samples of acute and convalescent COVID-19. In each case, the material was cDNA or gDNA derived from T cells, B-cell-depleted T cells, or PBMCs.

Sequencing used peripheral blood. The origin of this receptor is a woman over 75 with acute or convalescent COVID-19. The chain combines TRBV4-1 with TRBJ2-7; weak D call: TRBD1 (6 bases). The CDR3 protein is CASSQRDISSYEQYF. DNA for the CDR3: TGCGCCAGCAGCCAAAGGGACATCAGCTCCTACGAGCAGTACTTC.